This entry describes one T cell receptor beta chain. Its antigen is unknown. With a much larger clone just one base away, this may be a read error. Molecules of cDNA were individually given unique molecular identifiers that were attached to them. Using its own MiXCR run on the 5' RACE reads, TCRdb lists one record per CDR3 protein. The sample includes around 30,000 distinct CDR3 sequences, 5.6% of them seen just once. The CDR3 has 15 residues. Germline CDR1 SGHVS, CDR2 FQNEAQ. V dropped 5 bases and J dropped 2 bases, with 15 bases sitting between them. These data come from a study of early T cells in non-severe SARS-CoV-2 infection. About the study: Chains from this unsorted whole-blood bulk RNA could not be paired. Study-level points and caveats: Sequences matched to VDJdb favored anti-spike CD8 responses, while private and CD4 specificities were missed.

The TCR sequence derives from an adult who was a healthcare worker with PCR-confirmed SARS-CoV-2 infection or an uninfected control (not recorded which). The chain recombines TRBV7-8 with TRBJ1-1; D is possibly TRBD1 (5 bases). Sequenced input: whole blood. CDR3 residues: CASSPRIGANTEAFF. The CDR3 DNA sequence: TGTGCCAGCAGCCCTAGGATAGGGGCCAACACTGAAGCTTTCTTT.